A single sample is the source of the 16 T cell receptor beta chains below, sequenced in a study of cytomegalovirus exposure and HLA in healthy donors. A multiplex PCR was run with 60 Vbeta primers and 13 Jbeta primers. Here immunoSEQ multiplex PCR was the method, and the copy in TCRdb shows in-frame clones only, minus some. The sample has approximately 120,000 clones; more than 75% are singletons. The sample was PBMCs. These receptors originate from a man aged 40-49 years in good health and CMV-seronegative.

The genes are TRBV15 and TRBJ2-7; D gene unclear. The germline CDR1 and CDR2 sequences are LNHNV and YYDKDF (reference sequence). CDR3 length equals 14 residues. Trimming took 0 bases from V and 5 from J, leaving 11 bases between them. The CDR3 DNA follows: TGTGCCACCAGCAGAGATCGCCAGTTCGACGAGCAGTACTTC. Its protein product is CATSRDRQFDEQYF.

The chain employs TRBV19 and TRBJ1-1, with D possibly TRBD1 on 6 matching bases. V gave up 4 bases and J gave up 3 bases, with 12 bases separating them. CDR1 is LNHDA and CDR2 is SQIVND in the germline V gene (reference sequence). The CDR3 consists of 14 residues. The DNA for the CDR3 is TGTGCCAGTAGTAACAGGGTATCGGACACTGAAGCTTTCTTT. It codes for CASSNRVSDTEAFF.

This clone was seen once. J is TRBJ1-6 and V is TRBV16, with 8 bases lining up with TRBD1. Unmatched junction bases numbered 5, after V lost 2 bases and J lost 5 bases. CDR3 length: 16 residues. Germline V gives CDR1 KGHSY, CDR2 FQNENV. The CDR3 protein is CASSQDRGGNNSPLHF. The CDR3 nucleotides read TGTGCCAGCAGCCAAGACAGGGGTGGAAATAATTCACCCCTCCACTTT.

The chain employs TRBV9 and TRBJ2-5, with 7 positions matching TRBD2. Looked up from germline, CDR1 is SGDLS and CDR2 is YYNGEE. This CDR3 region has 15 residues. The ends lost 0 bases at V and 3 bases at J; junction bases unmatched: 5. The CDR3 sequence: CASSVAGGTKETQYF. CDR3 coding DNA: TGTGCCAGCAGCGTAGCGGGGGGAACTAAAGAGACCCAGTACTTC.

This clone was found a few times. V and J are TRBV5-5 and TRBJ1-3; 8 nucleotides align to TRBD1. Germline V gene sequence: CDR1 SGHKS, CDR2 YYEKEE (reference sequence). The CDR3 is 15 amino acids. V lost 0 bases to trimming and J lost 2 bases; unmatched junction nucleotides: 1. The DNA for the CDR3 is TGTGCCAGCAGCTTGGTGGACAGGGCTGGAAACACCATATATTTT. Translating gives CASSLVDRAGNTIYF.

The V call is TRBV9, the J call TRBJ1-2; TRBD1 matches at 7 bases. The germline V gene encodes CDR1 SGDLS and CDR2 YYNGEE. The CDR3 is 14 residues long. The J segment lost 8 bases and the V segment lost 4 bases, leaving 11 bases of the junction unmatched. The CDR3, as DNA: TGTGCCAGCAGCCTGACGACAGGGCCGGCGGGCTACACCTTC. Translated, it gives CASSLTTGPAGYTF. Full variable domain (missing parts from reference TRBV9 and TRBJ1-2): DSGVTQTPKHLITATGQRVTLRCSPRSGDLSVYWYQQSLDQGLQFLIQYYNGEERAKGNILERFSAQQFPDLHSELNLSSLELGDSALYFCASSLTTGPAGYTFGSGTRLTVV.

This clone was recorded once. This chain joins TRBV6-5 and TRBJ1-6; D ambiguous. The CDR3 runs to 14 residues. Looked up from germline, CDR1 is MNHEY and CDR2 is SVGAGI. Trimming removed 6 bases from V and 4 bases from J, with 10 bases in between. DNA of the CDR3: TGTGCCAGCAGCCCCCCCCAATATAATTCACCCCTCCACTTT. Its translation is CASSPPQYNSPLHF.

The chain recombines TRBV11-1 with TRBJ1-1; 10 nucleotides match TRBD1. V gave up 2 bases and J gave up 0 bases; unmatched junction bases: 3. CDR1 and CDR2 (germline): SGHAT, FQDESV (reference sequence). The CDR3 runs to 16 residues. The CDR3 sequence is CASSLPGTGVNTEAFF. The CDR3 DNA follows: TGTGCCAGCAGCTTACCCGGGACAGGGGTGAACACTGAAGCTTTCTTT.

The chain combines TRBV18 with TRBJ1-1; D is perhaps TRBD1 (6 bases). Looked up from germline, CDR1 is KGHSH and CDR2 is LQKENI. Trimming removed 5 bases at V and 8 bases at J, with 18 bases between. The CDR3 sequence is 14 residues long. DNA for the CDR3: TGTGCCAGCTCAGCCAACAGGGTCGGTTTAGAAGCTTTCTTT. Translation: CASSANRVGLEAFF. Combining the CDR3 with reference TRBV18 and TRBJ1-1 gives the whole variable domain NAGVMQNPRHLVRRRGQEARLRCSPMKGHSHVYWYRQLPEEGLKFMVYLQKENIIDESGMPKERFSAEFPKEGPSILRIQQVVRGDSAAYFCASSANRVGLEAFFGQGTRLTVV.

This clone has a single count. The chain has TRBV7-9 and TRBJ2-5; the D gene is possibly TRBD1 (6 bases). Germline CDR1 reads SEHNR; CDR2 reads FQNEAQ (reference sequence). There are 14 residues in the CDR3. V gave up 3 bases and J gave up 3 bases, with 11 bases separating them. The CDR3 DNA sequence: TGTGCCAGCAGCTTCTCTGGGGGCGAAGAGACCCAGTACTTC. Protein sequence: CASSFSGGEETQYF. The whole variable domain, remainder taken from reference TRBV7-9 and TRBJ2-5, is DTGVSQNPRHKITKRGQNVTFRCDPISEHNRLYWYRQTLGQGPEFLTYFQNEAQLEKSRLLSDRFSAERPKGSFSTLEIQRTEQGDSAMYLCASSFSGGEETQYFGPGTRLLVL.

CDR3 protein: CAIRPGQGVTSSGANVLTF. As DNA, the CDR3 is TGTGCCATCAGACCGGGACAGGGGGTAACCAGCTCTGGGGCCAACGTCCTGACTTTC. V is TRBV10-3 and J is TRBJ2-6; TRBD1 matches at 11 bases. This CDR3 contains 19 residues. Germline V CDR1 and CDR2: ENHRY, SYGVKD. V lost 6 bases to trimming and J lost 0 bases; unmatched junction nucleotides: 10.

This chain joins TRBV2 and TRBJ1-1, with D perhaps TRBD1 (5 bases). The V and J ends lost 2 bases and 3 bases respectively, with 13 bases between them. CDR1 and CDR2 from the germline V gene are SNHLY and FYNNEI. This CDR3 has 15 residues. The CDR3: CASSETGVGDTEAFF. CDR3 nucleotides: TGTGCCAGCAGTGAAACGGGGGTAGGGGACACTGAAGCTTTCTTT.

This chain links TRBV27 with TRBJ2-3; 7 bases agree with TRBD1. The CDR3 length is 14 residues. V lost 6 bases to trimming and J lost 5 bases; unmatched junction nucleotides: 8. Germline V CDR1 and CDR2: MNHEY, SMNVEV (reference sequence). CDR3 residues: CASRTGWARDTQYF. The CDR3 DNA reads TGTGCCAGCAGGACAGGGTGGGCGAGAGATACGCAGTATTTT.

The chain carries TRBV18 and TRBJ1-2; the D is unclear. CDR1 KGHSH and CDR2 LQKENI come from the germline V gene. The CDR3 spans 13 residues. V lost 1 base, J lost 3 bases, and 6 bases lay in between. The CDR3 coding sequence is TGTGCCAGCTCACCACAATCAGACTATGGCTACACCTTC. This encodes CASSPQSDYGYTF. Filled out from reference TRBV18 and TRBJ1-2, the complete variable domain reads NAGVMQNPRHLVRRRGQEARLRCSPMKGHSHVYWYRQLPEEGLKFMVYLQKENIIDESGMPKERFSAEFPKEGPSILRIQQVVRGDSAAYFCASSPQSDYGYTFGSGTRLTVV.

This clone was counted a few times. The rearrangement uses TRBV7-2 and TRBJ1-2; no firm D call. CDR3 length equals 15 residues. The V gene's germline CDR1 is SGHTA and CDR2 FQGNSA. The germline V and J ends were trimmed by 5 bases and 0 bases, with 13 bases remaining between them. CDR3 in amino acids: CASSPSGSTNYGYTF. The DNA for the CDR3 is TGTGCCAGCAGCCCGTCCGGGAGCACTAACTATGGCTACACCTTC.

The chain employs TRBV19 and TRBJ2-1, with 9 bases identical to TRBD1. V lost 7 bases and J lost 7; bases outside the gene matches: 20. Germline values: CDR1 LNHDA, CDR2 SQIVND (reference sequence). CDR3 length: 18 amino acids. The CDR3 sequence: CASNHIGTRDRVRNEQFF. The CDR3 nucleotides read TGTGCCAGTAACCATATCGGGACCCGGGACAGGGTCCGGAATGAGCAGTTCTTC.